A single sample gave rise to the 9 T cell receptor beta chains below, sequenced in a study of CD8+ T cells in alopecia areata. A sort of pooled cutaneous lymph node cells used CD4, CD8alpha, NKG2D, NKG2ACE and other stains. Once RNA had been extracted, it was reverse transcribed into cDNA to act as the sequencing template. Libraries were prepared by immunoSEQ multiplex PCR; TCRdb keeps only in-frame clonotypes and omits some of them. This table holds about 300,000 clones with no singletons; the top ten claim roughly 1.2%. Sequencing was performed on CD4+ T cells sorted from a lymph node. These receptors were taken from a C3H/HeJ mouse with alopecia areata. The mouse line has the MHC haplotype H2-k.

This clone appeared a few times. Mouse names are used for the genes. The sequence runs out 4 residues before the end of the CDR3; the remainder is reconstructed from the germline J gene. This sample also contains other DNA sequences that code for the same CDR3. The gene calls are TRBV1 and TRBJ2-1; D gene ambiguous. V was trimmed by 2 bases and J by 4 bases, leaving 3 bases between them. Germline CDR1 NSQYPW, CDR2 LRSPGD (reference sequence). The CDR3 loop spans 12 amino acids. The covered CDR3 bases are TGCACCTGCAGTGCACAGTATGCT. Protein product: CTCSAQYA. The full CDR3 reads CTCSAQYAEQFF.

Note on this clone: Here the gene names and germline are mouse. The CDR3 end lies 4 residues beyond the end of the read and is filled in from the germline J gene. Other DNA sequences within the sample encode an identical CDR3. The rearrangement uses TRBV5 and TRBJ2-2, with 7 bases fitting TRBD1. The germline V gene encodes CDR1 LGHNA and CDR2 YNLKQL (reference sequence). There are 15 residues in the CDR3. After removal of 4 bases from V and 0 bases from J, the junction contained 2 bases not matched to a gene. The CDR3 is CASSPQGANTGQLYF. The sequenced part of the CDR3 DNA is TGTGCCAGCAGCCCCCAGGGGGCAAACACCGGG.

The sample holds a few counts of this clone. Gene names are the mouse ones. The DNA ends 4 residues before the CDR3 does, and the rest of the CDR3 is filled in from the germline J gene. The chain is built from TRBV1 and TRBJ2-7, with 9 bases matching TRBD2. Germline V gene sequence: CDR1 NSQYPW, CDR2 LRSPGD (reference sequence). The CDR3 covers 14 residues. CDR3 in amino acids: CTCSAGGAWYEQYF. The CDR3 bases that were read are TGCACCTGCAGTGCTGGGGGGGCGTGGTAT.

This clone has more than one count but fewer than ten. The listed genes are named as in mouse. From the germline J gene comes the end of the CDR3, since the read stops 4 residues before it. This sample also contains other DNA sequences that code for the same CDR3. The V gene is TRBV5, the J gene TRBJ2-2, with 9 bases aligning to TRBD1. The V gene end was trimmed by 1 base and the J gene end by 4 bases; junction bases not matched to a gene: 1. The V gene's germline CDR1 is LGHNA and CDR2 YNLKQL (reference sequence). This CDR3 comprises 15 residues. CDR3 loop: CASSQGQGGTGQLYF. The sequenced CDR3 bases are TGTGCCAGCAGCCAAGGACAGGGGGGCACCGGG.

Turning to this clone: Genes and germline are mouse. The read ends 4 residues before the CDR3 terminus; that terminus is restored from the germline J gene. J is TRBJ2-3 and V is TRBV29; weak D call: TRBD1 (5 bases). The CDR3 has 12 amino acids. V gave up 5 bases and J gave up 3 bases, with 6 bases separating them. The germline V gene has CDR1 MSHET and CDR2 SYDVDS. CDR3 bases read: TGTGCTAGCAGTCGGACAGCAGAA. As protein: CASSRTAE. In full, the CDR3 is CASSRTAETLYF. Supplemented by reference TRBV29 and TRBJ2-3, the full variable domain reads DMKVTQMPRYLIKRMGENVLLECGQDMSHETMYWYRQDPGLGLQLIYISYDVDSNSEGDIPKGYRVSRKKREHFSLILDSAKTNQTSVYFCASSRTAETLYFGSGTRLTVL.

This clone was found a few times. The genes are named according to mouse. Other DNA sequences in the sample encode the same CDR3. The sequenced CDR3 bases are TGTGCCAGCAGTGATCCGGGGGGCGCGGGCACCGGG. Protein: CASSDPGGAGTG. The entire CDR3 sequence reads CASSDPGGAGTGQLYF. The chain has TRBV13-1 and TRBJ2-2, with a possible D match to TRBD2 (7 bases). The read is 4 residues too short to cover the CDR3 end, so that end is filled in from the germline J gene. The V and J ends lost 1 base and 4 bases respectively, with 14 bases between them. Germline V gene data show CDR1 as NSHNY and CDR2 as SYGAGN. The length of the CDR3 is 16 residues.

This clone has a handful of counts. Gene names refer to mouse genes. The read ends 4 residues early relative to the CDR3; the germline J gene fills the gap. The chain uses TRBV31 and TRBJ2-3; perhaps TRBD1 as D (7 bases). V gave up 1 base and J gave up 0 bases, with 11 bases separating them. From germline, CDR1 is GKSSPN and CDR2 SITVG. The length of the CDR3 is 15 residues. Incomplete CDR3 DNA: TGTGCCTGGAGTCCCAGGGGGGTTAGTGCAGAA. Translation gives CAWSPRGVSAE. The entire CDR3 reads CAWSPRGVSAETLYF.

Many counts were recorded for this clone. All gene names here are mouse names. The same CDR3 is also encoded by other DNA sequences in this sample. The CDR3 DNA, read in part, is TGCACCTGCAGTGCCGGGACAACAAACTCC. Amino acid sequence: CTCSAGTTNS. The whole CDR3 sequence is CTCSAGTTNSDYTF. The chain combines TRBV1 with TRBJ1-2, with D maybe TRBD1 (6 bases). Coverage ceases 4 residues before the CDR3 finishes, and the germline J gene fills in the end. The V gene's germline CDR1 is NSQYPW and CDR2 LRSPGD (reference sequence). The CDR3 is made up of 14 amino acids. V was clipped by 3 bases and J by 0 bases, with 8 bases between them.

This clone occurred a few times. The gene names given are mouse names. The sequenced fragment ends 4 residues before the CDR3 boundary, so the rest is inferred from the germline J gene. Other DNA sequences within the sample encode an identical CDR3. This rearrangement joins TRBV31 to TRBJ2-1; D may be TRBD2 (7 bases). V was trimmed by 0 bases and J by 2 bases, leaving 8 bases between them. The germline V gene encodes CDR1 GKSSPN and CDR2 SITVG. CDR3 length equals 14 residues. CDR3 DNA, as far as it was read: TGTGCCTGGAGTCTAGGGGGGGACTATGCT. The encoded protein is CAWSLGGDYA. The whole CDR3 sequence is CAWSLGGDYAEQFF.